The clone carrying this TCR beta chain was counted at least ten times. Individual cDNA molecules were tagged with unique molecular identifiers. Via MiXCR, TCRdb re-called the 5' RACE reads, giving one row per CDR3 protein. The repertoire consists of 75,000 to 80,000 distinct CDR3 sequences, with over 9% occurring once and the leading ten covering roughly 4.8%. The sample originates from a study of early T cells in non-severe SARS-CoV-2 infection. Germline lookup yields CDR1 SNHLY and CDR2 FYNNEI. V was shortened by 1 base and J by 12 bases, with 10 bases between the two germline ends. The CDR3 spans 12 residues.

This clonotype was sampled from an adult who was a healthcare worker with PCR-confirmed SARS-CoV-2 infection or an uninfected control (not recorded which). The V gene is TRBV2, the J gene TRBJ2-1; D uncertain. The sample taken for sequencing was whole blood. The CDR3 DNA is TGTGCCAGCAGTGAAGGGTGGATCGGGCAGTTCTTC. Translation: CASSEGWIGQFF.